This TCR beta chain was recovered during a study of cytomegalovirus exposure and HLA in healthy donors (dated 2017 in TCRdb). Background for the entire study: An earlier analysis of approximately 590 of the donors reported 276 Gb of sequence data and some 120 million unique TCR beta sequences from around 200 million T cells. The study aimed to test whether cataloging public T cell receptors could reveal signatures of past pathogen exposure. To study patterns of TCR occurrence, a later analysis re-analyzed previously published TCR beta repertoires from 700 or so donors and added high-resolution HLA genotyping. A later genetic analysis used genome-wide SNP genotypes for about 65% of the 666 donors, treating that subset as a discovery cohort. An earlier analysis of 587 of the donors applied high-throughput TCR beta sequencing to assess whether each TCR beta V gene segment acted as functional or pseudogenic. In the later analysis, no new phenotypic data were used to find candidate immune exposures; instead, reliance was placed on TCR beta sequences and their occurrence across donors. Roughly 300 gigabases of sequencing data and some 85 million unique TCR sequences were included in an early release covering roughly 600 HLA-typed donors. Donor age, sex, ethnicity and CMV serostatus were compiled alongside the repertoire data. In addition to the first cohort of about 650 subjects, a separate validation cohort of approximately 130 different subjects was used. Using immunosequencing, the study profiled T cell repertoires from fewer than 700 subjects and related those repertoires to cytomegalovirus serostatus. To predict cytomegalovirus infection status, the study combined high-throughput TCR immunosequencing, statistical association of individual TCRs with disease status, and machine learning. Both class I and class II loci were covered by HLA typing, at four-digit resolution. Among almost 400 genotyped donors of the cohort, an average of 235,054 unique TCR beta nucleotide sequences were sequenced per donor, 15% to 20% of them non-productive. The number of typed donors differed by locus: about 629-640 for A, B, C, DRB1 and DQB1; approximately 520 for DQA1; approximately 600 for DPA1; and some 470 for DPB1. All discovery cohort repertoires had been generated on a single sequencing platform. The genetic ancestry cluster associated with self-reported Caucasian donors included about 81% of the roughly 360 genotyped donors. Because of strong linkage in the cohort, 4 to 6 DR-DQ haplotypes were treated as single units for association and clustering.

Receptor amplification or capture employed the immunoSEQ multiplex PCR assay. For the multiplex PCR, a mixture combining 60 forward primers for TCR Vbeta segments and 13 reverse primers for TCR Jbeta segments was used. The CDR3 region of rearranged TCR beta genes was amplified from genomic DNA with a multiplex PCR assay. The amplified TCR beta libraries were sequenced on the Illumina HiSeq System as 87-base-pair reads. The study's processing was this. In a later analysis, roughly 80 million unique TCR beta chains were counted across the roughly 670 repertoires, and roughly 10 million of these chains were shared by at least two donors. Raw reads were error-corrected and collapsed into unique sequences by a nearest-neighbor algorithm in which closely related sequences were merged to remove PCR and sequencing errors. V, D and J gene segments were assigned by aligning CDR3 sequences to IMGT reference sequences. Each retained sequence needed at least a six-nucleotide match to both a V gene segment and a J gene segment. Rearrangements were classified as productive when the CDR3 lacked stop codons and remained in frame with V and J, and all other rearrangements were classified as non-productive. Following IMGT convention, CDR3 was defined as the stretch from the second conserved V-encoded cysteine up to the conserved J-encoded phenylalanine. The earlier analysis of fewer than 750 of the donors excluded sequences that lacked an unambiguous match to a single V gene segment. In an earlier analysis of around 590 of the donors, a V segment was called functional when productive rearrangements were above 56.7%, and segregating when the standard deviation between donors exceeded 5%. To diagnose cytomegalovirus status from the catalog of TCR beta chain sequences, a statistical classification framework was built. In a later analysis, TCR nucleotide sequences were compared against IMGT/GENE-DB human TR gene sequences so that V and J genes could be assigned. Using the TCRdist pipeline, a later analysis assigned CDR3 sequences along with most-parsimonious VDJ recombination scenarios. In a later analysis, every TCR beta chain was defined by the combination of its CDR3 amino acid sequence and its V-gene family, and reads without a unique V-gene family were dropped. As a way to deal with suspected cross-contamination and a sequencing artifact, a later analysis dropped approximately 590 nucleotide sequences that were highly shared and had low generation probability. In a later analysis, a clonal expansion index was calculated for each public chain from normalized within-repertoire ranks of inferred template counts. In a later analysis, generation probabilities were computed using a VDJ recombination model fitted to out-of-frame rearrangements, and the results were checked against IGoR. In a later analysis, TCR-TCR, TCR-HLA and TCR-CMV co-occurrence was scored with hypergeometric tests, and a repertoire-size bias correction was applied to TCR pairs. To estimate false discovery rates, a later analysis permuted the HLA or CMV assignments 20 times. A later analysis grouped co-occurring TCRs with DBSCAN, adding TCRdist sequence similarity when clustering within HLA-allele-positive subsets. Repertoires with fewer than 30,000 or more than 120,000 public chains were left out of co-occurrence clustering, as were five repertoires with anomalous nucleotide sharing. Held by TCRdb, this immuneACCESS table contains in-frame sequences only and omits some clones. Under half of the omission traces to an unresolved V gene where checked; the cause of the rest is unknown. Clonal size and the V and J genes are those of that table, whereas D and trimming came from the DNA. This sample's table carries fewer than 70,000 clones. The top ten hold about 3.6% of the sample.

Trimming accounts for 8 bases at V and 2 bases at J, while the number of junction bases matched to no gene is 9. The CDR3 sequence holds 14 residues, the cysteine and phenylalanine included. The CDR3 DNA has 42 bases and is translated from base 1. Via the germline V gene, CDR1 is MGHDK and CDR2 SYGVNS. The cohort comprised around 690 healthy bone marrow donors. At the time of sampling, every cohort member was nominally healthy, though immune exposures that went unrecorded were likely present. The donor tested CMV seronegative and was one of the 352 seronegative cohort members. Each donor provided a peripheral blood sample, and peripheral blood mononuclear cells were used for TCR beta sequencing. Genomic DNA was extracted from the blood cell samples with the Qiagen DNeasy Blood Extraction Kit. Details on this clone: It has no known antigen specificity.

The research as a whole found: In both the original and validation cohorts, the classifier was reported to diagnose cytomegalovirus status with high specificity and sensitivity. A later analysis found that TCR association rates varied across HLA loci, with DRB1 alleles showing the most associated TCRs and HLA-C alleles the fewest. HLA typing was unavailable for some donors at each locus, so association tests used only the typed subset. The cohort was sequenced for TCR beta chains only, and without alpha or paired-chain data the features that could be detected were limited. According to a later genetic analysis, donors in an Asian-associated ancestry cluster had fewer N-insertions in productive TCRs than the approximately 700-donor mean. The sequencing pipeline was judged likely to have produced a cluster of highly shared sequence variants as a technical artifact. Across donors, most TCR sequences were observed very rarely, whereas some public TCRs were present in many individuals. A further reported finding was that TCR beta sequences accurately predicted the HLA-A and HLA-B alleles for most subjects in the first cohort. Linkage disequilibrium might explain the correlated functional status among segregating V segments, but an unknown experimental factor could not be ruled out. In a later genetic analysis, a missense DCLRE1C variant was associated with V-gene and J-gene trimming of TCR beta chains, and the association was replicated in an independent cohort. Around 16 rarely observed V segments, including chromosome 9 orphons, were excluded from the earlier analysis of approximately 600 of the donors because counts were too low. The presence/absence analyses assumed that sequencing depth was roughly uniform across donors, and that assumption may not be true. In a later analysis, 16,951 TCR beta sequences were associated with specific HLA alleles at a false discovery rate of 0.05. Because the 87-base-pair reads could not distinguish some IMGT-functional V segments, including TRBV6-2 and TRBV6-3, those segments were excluded. In a later analysis, most CMV-associated TCR beta chains were found to appear HLA-restricted, with HLA associations seemingly driven largely by CMV exposure. A later analysis found that HLA-associated TCR beta chains were more clonally expanded and had lower generation probabilities than equally common non-associated chains. In vitro tests confirmed that a few of the cytomegalovirus-associated TCR beta chains recognize cytomegalovirus antigens. When HLA alleles, especially DR and DQ, strongly co-occurred, TCR associations were difficult to assign to individual alleles. A total of 164 TCR beta chains were listed by the study as associated with cytomegalovirus. Immune exposure information for the cohort was limited to CMV serostatus. Broadly in line with IMGT annotations, most TCR beta V segments showed up in productive rearrangements about 87% or about 30% of the time in an earlier analysis of around 600 of the donors. The authors suggested that the approach could potentially be extended to other disease states and immunological phenotypes. According to a later analysis, parvovirus B19, influenza, CMV and Epstein-Barr virus appeared linked to several top co-occurrence clusters.

The source is a woman aged 18-35 years in good health and CMV-seronegative. Sequenced material: PBMCs. The rearrangement combines TRBV25-1 with TRBJ2-7; the central 7 bases match TRBD1. The nucleotides are TGTGCCAGCCAGAATTCGGGACAGCCCTACGAGCAGTACTTC. Translated, this is CASQNSGQPYEQYF.